Shown below are 27 T cell receptor beta chains from a single sample sequenced in a study of cytotoxic CD8 clonotypes in ibrutinib-treated CLL. Profiling relied on immunoSEQ multiplex PCR, and the TCRdb table lists in-frame clones only, not all of them. The profile shows roughly 200,000 clones, approximately 70% of them singletons. Sequenced material: PBMCs, taken after 12 months of ibrutinib treatment. The receptors stem from a human donor with chronic lymphocytic leukemia.

The CDR3 DNA reads as TGTGCCAGTCGGTCGAGGGATACTGGAAACACCATATATTTT. The encoded protein is CASRSRDTGNTIYF. The chain links TRBV19 to TRBJ1-3; D unclear. Germline V gene lookup returns CDR1 LNHDA and CDR2 SQIVND (reference sequence). Deletions cut 8 bases from V and 2 bases from J, with 13 bases between. CDR3 length equals 14 residues. Using reference TRBV19 and TRBJ1-3 for the parts outside the CDR3, the full variable domain is DGGITQSPKYLFRKEGQNVTLSCEQNLNHDAMYWYRQDPGQGLRLIYYSQIVNDFQKGDIAEGYSVSREKKESFPLTVTSAQKNPTAFYLCASRSRDTGNTIYFGEGSWLTVV.

A few counts support this clone. The chain combines TRBV9 with TRBJ1-1; D call uncertain. The CDR3 contains 14 residues. CDR1 and CDR2 from the germline V gene are SGDLS and YYNGEE. Trimming took off 3 bases at V and 7 bases at J, with 16 bases between the two ends. This CDR3 reads CASSAGVLDGEAFF. CDR3 DNA sequence: TGTGCCAGCAGCGCGGGTGTGTTGGACGGTGAAGCTTTCTTT.

This sequence joins TRBV30 and TRBJ2-2, with D possibly TRBD1 on 6 matching bases. The CDR3 is 16 amino acids. Trimming cost V 0 bases and J 3 bases, with 14 bases left between them. Germline V lookup: CDR1 GTSNPN, CDR2 SVGIG (reference sequence). The CDR3 protein is CAWSVVQGHYTGELFF. CDR3 in DNA: TGTGCCTGGAGTGTAGTTCAGGGACACTACACCGGGGAGCTGTTTTTT. The entire variable domain, with the rest obtained from reference TRBV30 and TRBJ2-2, is as follows: SQTIHQWPATLVQPVGSPLSLECTVEGTSNPNLYWYRQAAGRGLQLLFYSVGIGQISSEVPQNLSASRPQDRQFILSSKKLLLSDSGFYLCAWSVVQGHYTGELFFGEGSRLTVL.

This clone came up once. The chain has TRBV5-1 and TRBJ2-5; a weak D match, TRBD1 (6 bases). The germline V gene encodes CDR1 SGHRS and CDR2 YFSETQ. V was trimmed by 0 bases and J by 5 bases, leaving 17 bases between them. This CDR3 region has 16 residues. Here the CDR3 reads CASSLGQGTWGETQYF. The DNA for the CDR3 is TGCGCCAGCAGCTTGGGGCAGGGGACCTGGGGGGAGACCCAGTACTTC.

CDR3 nucleotides: TGTGCCAGCAGTTTTCGGCAATTTGTCCTCTACGAGCAGTACTTC. The encoded protein is CASSFRQFVLYEQYF. This rearrangement joins TRBV28 to TRBJ2-7; no definite D call. V was shortened by 3 bases and J by 3 bases, with 15 bases between the two germline ends. The CDR3 consists of 15 residues. The germline gives CDR1 MDHEN, CDR2 SYDVKM.

The rearrangement uses TRBV28 and TRBJ2-7; TRBD2 matches 7 bases. Germline CDR1 and CDR2: MDHEN and SYDVKM. The CDR3 sequence is 15 residues long. Germline trimming cut 3 bases from V and 7 bases from J; bases unmatched to any gene: 12. The CDR3: CASSFFREVSGEQYF. The CDR3, as DNA: TGTGCCAGCAGTTTTTTCCGGGAGGTGTCGGGGGAGCAGTACTTC.

V usage is TRBV6-5 and J usage is TRBJ2-1; the match to TRBD2 covers 12 bases. The germline V gene has CDR1 MNHEY and CDR2 SVGAGI. This CDR3 has 13 residues. Trimming removed 8 bases from V and 10 bases from J; junction bases left unmatched: 6. The CDR3 spells CASSLAGGREQFF. CDR3 nucleotide sequence: TGTGCCAGCTCACTAGCGGGAGGCAGGGAGCAGTTCTTC.

This clone was seen a single time. This chain joins TRBV2 and TRBJ2-3; D is unclear. The length of the CDR3 is 14 residues. Trimming pared 5 bases from V and 4 bases from J, leaving 13 bases between. Germline V gene lookup returns CDR1 SNHLY and CDR2 FYNNEI. For the CDR3, the DNA is TGTGCCAGCAGTCCCGAGAGGATCGCAGATACGCAGTATTTT. Protein product: CASSPERIADTQYF.

This sequence joins TRBV2 and TRBJ2-3, with TRBD2 as a possible D gene (6 bases). The CDR3 is made up of 13 amino acids. In germline, CDR1 is SNHLY, CDR2 FYNNEI. The V end was cut by 3 bases, the J end by 5 bases, with 9 bases between. The CDR3 DNA sequence: TGTGCCAGCAGTGATCCCGGGGGAGATACGCAGTATTTT. Its protein is CASSDPGGDTQYF.

In its sample, this clone was seen once. The chain joins TRBV28 to TRBJ2-7; D not resolved. This CDR3 has 12 amino acids. Trimming shortened V by 3 bases and J by 4 bases, and 7 bases separated the two germline ends. Germline lookup yields CDR1 MDHEN and CDR2 SYDVKM. CDR3 in DNA: TGTGCCAGCAGTTTTTCTGGGTACGAGCAGTACTTC. This translates into CASSFSGYEQYF.

This chain uses TRBV21-1 with TRBJ1-2; TRBD1 is the table's D call and was not checked against the DNA. TRBV21-1 is an annotated pseudogene. The length of the CDR3 is 14 residues. The CDR3 DNA reads TGTGCCAGCAGCAAGGGGGCGACAGGGGCGGGCTACACCTTC. It codes for CASSKGATGAGYTF.

The chain uses TRBV5-4 and TRBJ2-5, with 8 nucleotides matching TRBD2. The CDR3 runs to 15 residues. Germline loops: CDR1 SGHNT, CDR2 YYREEE (reference sequence). V lost 7 bases and J lost 2; bases outside the gene matches: 10. The CDR3 sequence: CASFGGGLRQETQYF. CDR3 DNA sequence: TGTGCCAGCTTCGGGGGGGGACTCCGACAAGAGACCCAGTACTTC.

The chain has TRBV6-1 and TRBJ1-2, with a weak D call TRBD1 (6 bases). CDR1 is MNHNS and CDR2 is SASEGT in the germline V gene. The CDR3 length is 13 residues. Between the trimmed V and J ends, which lost 7 bases and 8 bases, there was a span of 17 bases. The CDR3 nucleotides are TGTGCCAGCACCCCTGCAGGGGCGCGGGGCTACACCTTC. Translation gives CASTPAGARGYTF.

V gene TRBV6-6 combines with J gene TRBJ1-5; possible D gene TRBD1, 6 bases. The CDR3 has 14 amino acids. The V end lost 7 bases, the J end lost 4 bases, and 14 bases lay between the germline ends. Germline CDR1 and CDR2: MNHNY and SVGAGI (reference sequence). CDR3 region: CASKIRGENQPQHF. CDR3 nucleotides: TGTGCCAGCAAAATAAGGGGGGAAAATCAGCCCCAGCATTTT.

The CDR3 DNA follows: TGTGCCAGCAGGAGACAGGGGGCTCTGGGCGGGGAGCTGTTTTTT. Translated, it gives CASRRQGALGGELFF. V gene TRBV2 combines with J gene TRBJ2-2; 10 positions agree with TRBD1. Germline V gene lookup returns CDR1 SNHLY and CDR2 FYNNEI. Trimming cost V 6 bases and J 7 bases; bases outside gene matches: 8. CDR3 size: 15 residues.

This clone was observed a few times. The chain joins TRBV2 to TRBJ2-7; 7 nucleotides align to TRBD1. Germline CDR1 SNHLY, CDR2 FYNNEI. J was trimmed by 5 bases and V by 7 bases; bases with no gene match: 11. The CDR3 extends over 14 amino acids. The CDR3 loop reads CASNLGGVYNEQYF. The CDR3 DNA sequence: TGTGCCAGCAACCTAGGGGGCGTCTATAACGAGCAGTACTTC.

The chain recombines TRBV10-2 with TRBJ1-1; D might be TRBD1 (6 bases). V shed 3 bases and J shed 1 base, with 12 bases lying between them. The CDR3 covers 15 residues. Germline V gene sequence: CDR1 WSHSY, CDR2 SAAADI. The CDR3 reads CASSDRGGGNTEAFF. As DNA, the CDR3 is TGCGCCAGCAGTGACAGGGGAGGGGGGAACACTGAAGCTTTCTTT.

The rearrangement uses TRBV28 and TRBJ1-2; 9 bases map to TRBD1. V lost 5 bases, J lost 1 base, and 8 bases stayed unmatched. The germline V gene encodes CDR1 MDHEN and CDR2 SYDVKM. This CDR3 has 16 amino acids. The CDR3 is CASSPLDRGYNYGYTF. CDR3 coding DNA: TGTGCCAGCAGTCCGTTGGACAGGGGCTATAACTATGGCTACACCTTC.

The chain recombines TRBV18 with TRBJ1-6; D ambiguous. Trimming pared 2 bases from V and 0 bases from J, leaving 11 bases between. The CDR3 is made up of 17 amino acids. CDR1 is KGHSH and CDR2 is LQKENI in the germline V gene. The CDR3, as DNA: TGTGCCAGCTCACCAAATACCCGGAGCTCCTATAATTCACCCCTCCACTTT. Protein: CASSPNTRSSYNSPLHF. Variable domain in full (rest from reference TRBV18 and TRBJ1-6): NAGVMQNPRHLVRRRGQEARLRCSPMKGHSHVYWYRQLPEEGLKFMVYLQKENIIDESGMPKERFSAEFPKEGPSILRIQQVVRGDSAAYFCASSPNTRSSYNSPLHFGNGTRLTVT.

This chain uses TRBV5-1 with TRBJ1-4, with D unresolved. V was shortened by 2 bases and J by 0 bases, with 5 bases between the two germline ends. Germline CDR1 and CDR2: SGHRS and YFSETQ. The CDR3 consists of 14 residues. CDR3 in amino acids: CASSLLATNEKLFF. The DNA of the CDR3 is TGCGCCAGCAGCTTACTAGCAACTAATGAAAAACTGTTTTTT.

The V call is TRBV6-1, the J call TRBJ2-3, with D possibly being TRBD1 or TRBD2 (6 bases each). Deletions cut 4 bases from V and 6 bases from J, with 20 bases between. The length of the CDR3 is 16 residues. The germline V gene has CDR1 MNHNS and CDR2 SASEGT. CDR3: CASSGMGGRVGDTQYF. The CDR3 bases are TGTGCCAGCAGTGGAATGGGGGGCCGGGTAGGGGATACGCAGTATTTT.

J is TRBJ2-1 and V is TRBV9; D is undetermined. Germline lookup yields CDR1 SGDLS and CDR2 YYNGEE. The CDR3 is made up of 15 amino acids. The germline V and J ends were trimmed by 2 bases and 0 bases, with 9 bases remaining between them. CDR3 amino acids: CASSVLVSSYNEQFF. DNA for the CDR3: TGTGCCAGCAGCGTGTTGGTGAGCTCCTACAATGAGCAGTTCTTC. The whole variable domain, remainder taken from reference TRBV9 and TRBJ2-1, is DSGVTQTPKHLITATGQRVTLRCSPRSGDLSVYWYQQSLDQGLQFLIQYYNGEERAKGNILERFSAQQFPDLHSELNLSSLELGDSALYFCASSVLVSSYNEQFFGPGTRLTVL.

The chain links TRBV6-5 to TRBJ1-5; D not certain. The CDR3 has 13 amino acids. Per the germline V gene, CDR1 is MNHEY and CDR2 is SVGAGI. Trimming took off 2 bases at V and 5 bases at J, with 7 bases between the two ends. The CDR3 DNA is TGTGCCAGCAGTTACGGGTCCCATCAGCCCCAGCATTTT. This encodes CASSYGSHQPQHF.

In its sample, this clone was seen a few times. The gene calls are TRBV27 and TRBJ1-3; D gene unclear. CDR1 is MNHEY and CDR2 is SMNVEV in the germline V gene (reference sequence). The CDR3 is made up of 13 amino acids. V gave up 5 bases and J gave up 3 bases, with 8 bases separating them. DNA for the CDR3: TGTGCCAGCAGTATAAGGGATGGAAACACCATATATTTT. It translates to CASSIRDGNTIYF.

The V and J genes are TRBV30 and TRBJ2-1; the D is unclear. Germline V gene lookup returns CDR1 GTSNPN and CDR2 SVGIG (reference sequence). This CDR3 spans 10 amino acids. Trimming removed 6 bases at V and 10 bases at J, with 10 bases between. CDR3 region: CACLVREQFF. CDR3 nucleotides: TGTGCCTGCCTCGTCCGAGAGCAGTTCTTC.

In DNA, the CDR3 is TGTGCCACCAGCAAAGACAGGGTAGCTAACTATGGCTACACCTTC. Amino acid sequence: CATSKDRVANYGYTF. The chain combines TRBV15 with TRBJ1-2, with TRBD1 matching 7 bases. Looked up from germline, CDR1 is LNHNV and CDR2 is YYDKDF (reference sequence). The V and J ends lost 4 bases and 0 bases, in that order; junction bases with no gene match: 5. The CDR3 covers 15 residues. The variable domain in full, completed from reference TRBV15 and TRBJ1-2, reads DAMVIQNPRYQVTQFGKPVTLSCSQTLNHNVMYWYQQKSSQAPKLLFHYYDKDFNNEADTPDNFQSRRPNTSFCFLDIRSPGLGDTAMYLCATSKDRVANYGYTFGSGTRLTVV.

J is TRBJ1-2 and V is TRBV7-2, with D unclear. This CDR3 has 12 residues. Per the germline V gene, CDR1 is SGHTA and CDR2 is FQGNSA. Trimming left V 2 bases short and J 5 bases short, with 6 bases between. CDR3 bases: TGTGCCAGCAGCTTAACTGGGTATGGCTACACCTTC. Protein product: CASSLTGYGYTF.